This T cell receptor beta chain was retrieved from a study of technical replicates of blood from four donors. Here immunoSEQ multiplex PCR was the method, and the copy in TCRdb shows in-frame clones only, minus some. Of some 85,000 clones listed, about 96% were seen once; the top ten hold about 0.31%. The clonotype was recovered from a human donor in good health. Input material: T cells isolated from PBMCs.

As DNA, the CDR3 is TGCAGTGCTAGAGGAGGCACTGAAGCTTTCTTT. Amino acid sequence: CSARGGTEAFF. This chain connects TRBV20-1 to TRBJ1-1; unclear D gene. The V end was cut by 1 base, the J end by 4 bases, with 4 bases between. CDR1 DFQATT and CDR2 SNEGSKA come from the germline V gene (reference sequence). The CDR3 is 11 amino acids.